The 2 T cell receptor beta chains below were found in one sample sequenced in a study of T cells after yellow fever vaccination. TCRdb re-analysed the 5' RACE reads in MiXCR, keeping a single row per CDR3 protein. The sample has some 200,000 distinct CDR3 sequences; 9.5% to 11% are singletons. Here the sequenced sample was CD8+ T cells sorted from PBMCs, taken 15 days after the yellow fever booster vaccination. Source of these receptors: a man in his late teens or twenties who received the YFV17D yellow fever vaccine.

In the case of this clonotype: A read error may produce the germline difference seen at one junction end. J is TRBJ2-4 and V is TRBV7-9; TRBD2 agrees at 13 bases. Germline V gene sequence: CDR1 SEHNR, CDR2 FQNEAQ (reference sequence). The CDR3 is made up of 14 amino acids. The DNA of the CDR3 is TGTGCCAGCACCCCTGGGACTAGCGGGGATCAGCACCACTTC. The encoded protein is CASTPGTSGDQHHF. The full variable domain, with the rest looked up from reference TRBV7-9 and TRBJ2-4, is DTGVSQNPRHKITKRGQNVTFRCDPISEHNRLYWYRQTLGQGPEFLTYFQNEAQLEKSRLLSDRFSAERPKGSFSTLEIQRTEQGDSAMYLCASTPGTSGDQHHFGAGTRLSVL.

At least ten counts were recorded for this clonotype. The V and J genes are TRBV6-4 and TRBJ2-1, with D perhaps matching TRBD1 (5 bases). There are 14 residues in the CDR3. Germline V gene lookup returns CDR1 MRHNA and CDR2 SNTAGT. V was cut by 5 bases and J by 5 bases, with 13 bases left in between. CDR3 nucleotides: TGTGCCAGCAGTCCGGACACCCCGCACAATGAGCAGTTCTTC. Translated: CASSPDTPHNEQFF.